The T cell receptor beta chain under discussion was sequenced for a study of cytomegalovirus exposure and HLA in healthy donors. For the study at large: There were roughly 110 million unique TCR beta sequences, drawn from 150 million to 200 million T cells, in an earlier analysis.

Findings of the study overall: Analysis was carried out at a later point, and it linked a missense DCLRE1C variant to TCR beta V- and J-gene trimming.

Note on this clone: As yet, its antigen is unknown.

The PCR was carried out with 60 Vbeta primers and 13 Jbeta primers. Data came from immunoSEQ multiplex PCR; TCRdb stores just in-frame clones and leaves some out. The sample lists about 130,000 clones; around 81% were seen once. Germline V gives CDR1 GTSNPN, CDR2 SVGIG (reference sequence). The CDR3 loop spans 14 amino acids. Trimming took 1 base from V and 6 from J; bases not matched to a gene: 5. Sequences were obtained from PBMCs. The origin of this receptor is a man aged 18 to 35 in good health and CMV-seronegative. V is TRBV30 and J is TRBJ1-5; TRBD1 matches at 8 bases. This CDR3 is CAWSGQGRGQPQHF. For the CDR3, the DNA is TGTGCCTGGAGTGGACAGGGGAGAGGTCAGCCCCAGCATTTT. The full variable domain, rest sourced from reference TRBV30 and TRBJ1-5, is SQTIHQWPATLVQPVGSPLSLECTVEGTSNPNLYWYRQAAGRGLQLLFYSVGIGQISSEVPQNLSASRPQDRQFILSSKKLLLSDSGFYLCAWSGQGRGQPQHFGDGTRLSIL.